These 28 T cell receptor beta chains came from one sample sequenced in a study of shared clonotypes between healthy human individuals. Sequenced by immunoSEQ multiplex PCR; TCRdb stores in-frame clones only, minus some. The sample includes about 1 million clones, around 74% of them seen just once. Sequenced material: memory CD4+ T cells sorted from blood. This sample's subset: CD45RA-negative fraction. Receptors originate from a man aged 18 to 29 in good health.

Notes on this clone: The same CDR3 also results from other DNA sequences found in this sample. The chain has TRBV6-5 and TRBJ2-7, with 10 bases fitting TRBD1. This CDR3 has 14 amino acids. Germline V gene sequence: CDR1 MNHEY, CDR2 SVGAGI. V shed 6 bases, J shed 2 bases, and the junction held 4 bases outside the gene matches. The CDR3 DNA reads as TGTGCCAGCAGCCGAGGGACAGGGGCCTACGAGCAGTACTTC. This sequence encodes CASSRGTGAYEQYF.

Comment on this clone: This specimen includes other DNA sequences encoding the same CDR3. This chain joins TRBV20-1 and TRBJ2-5, with D unclear. The V gene's germline CDR1 is DFQATT and CDR2 SNEGSKA (reference sequence). Deletions cut 3 bases from V and 5 bases from J, with 7 bases between. The CDR3 contains 11 residues. In nucleotides, the CDR3 is TGCAGTGCTAGTATCGGTGAGACCCAGTACTTC. Protein: CSASIGETQYF.

The chain employs TRBV5-6 and TRBJ2-3; weak D call: TRBD2 (6 bases). Germline values: CDR1 SGHDT, CDR2 YYEEEE. This CDR3 is 13 amino acids long. Deletions cut 4 bases from V and 6 bases from J, with 12 bases between. The CDR3 DNA sequence: TGTGCCAGCAGCCTGCGGGGAAGGGATACGCAGTATTTT. Amino acid sequence: CASSLRGRDTQYF.

A note on this clone: A far larger clone is one base from this, pointing to a likely read error. The same CDR3 also results from other DNA sequences found in this sample. V is TRBV7-9 and J is TRBJ1-2, with a tentative D call TRBD1 (6 bases). The CDR3 is made up of 13 amino acids. Looked up from germline, CDR1 is SEHNR and CDR2 is FQNEAQ (reference sequence). The V and J ends lost 5 bases and 2 bases respectively, with 9 bases between them. CDR3 loop: CASSLGQNYGYTF. CDR3 DNA sequence: TGTGCCAGCAGCCTCGGACAGAACTATGGCTACACCTTC.

This clone was observed a single time. V gene TRBV14 combines with J gene TRBJ2-5; TRBD2 might be the D (5 bases). Germline-derived CDR1 and CDR2 are SGHDN and FVKESK. The CDR3 covers 15 residues. Trimming took 5 bases from V and 2 from J, leaving 15 bases between them. The CDR3 region has the DNA TGTGCCAGCAGCAGGGCTAGCACTAATCAAGAGACCCAGTACTTC. It specifies CASSRASTNQETQYF.

The genes are TRBV5-1 and TRBJ1-1; the match to TRBD1 covers 7 bases. The CDR3 has 15 amino acids. CDR1 and CDR2 (germline): SGHRS, YFSETQ. The junction had 7 bases not matched to a gene; V was cut back by 4 bases and J by 1 base. The CDR3 sequence: CASSLWTGGNTEAFF. CDR3 sequence (DNA): TGCGCCAGCAGCCTCTGGACAGGCGGGAACACTGAAGCTTTCTTT.

The rearrangement links TRBV28 to TRBJ2-7; perhaps TRBD2 as D (5 bases). Looked up from germline, CDR1 is MDHEN and CDR2 is SYDVKM. The CDR3 totals 13 residues. V was shortened by 2 bases and J by 5 bases, with 10 bases between the two germline ends. The CDR3 spells CASSLNARDEQYF. The CDR3 DNA sequence: TGTGCCAGCAGTTTAAACGCGAGGGACGAGCAGTACTTC.

The chain is built from TRBV9 and TRBJ2-1, with TRBD1 as a possible D gene (6 bases). V was clipped by 3 bases and J by 7 bases, with 11 bases between them. Germline CDR1 SGDLS, CDR2 YYNGEE. The CDR3 consists of 13 residues. In DNA form, the CDR3 reads TGTGCCAGCAGCGGCCCACAGGGTAATGAGCAGTTCTTC. Protein sequence: CASSGPQGNEQFF.

This clone has just a few counts. The rearrangement joins TRBV7-2 to TRBJ2-5; D assignment may be TRBD1 or TRBD2 (5 bases each). Germline CDR1 reads SGHTA; CDR2 reads FQGNSA. V gave up 2 bases and J gave up 5 bases, with 15 bases separating them. The CDR3 runs to 15 residues. This chain's CDR3 is CASSLSGRRVETQYF. The DNA of the CDR3 is TGTGCCAGCAGCTTATCGGGACGGCGGGTGGAGACCCAGTACTTC.

The rearrangement uses TRBV30 and TRBJ2-5; D is undetermined. CDR3 size: 15 residues. CDR1 and CDR2 from the germline V gene are GTSNPN and SVGIG (reference sequence). Deletions cut 0 bases from V and 2 bases from J, with 13 bases between. CDR3 region: CAWSVRGRQQETQYF. CDR3 bases: TGTGCCTGGAGTGTACGTGGCAGGCAACAAGAGACCCAGTACTTC. The full variable domain, with the rest looked up from reference TRBV30 and TRBJ2-5, is SQTIHQWPATLVQPVGSPLSLECTVEGTSNPNLYWYRQAAGRGLQLLFYSVGIGQISSEVPQNLSASRPQDRQFILSSKKLLLSDSGFYLCAWSVRGRQQETQYFGPGTRLLVL.

This chain uses TRBV5-1 with TRBJ1-2; the match to TRBD1 covers 7 bases. CDR1 is SGHRS and CDR2 is YFSETQ in the germline V gene. The CDR3 spans 14 residues. V shed 0 bases and J 6 bases; nucleotides not matched to a gene: 5. The CDR3, as DNA: TGCGCCAGCAGCTTGGCCCCCACAGGGGATGGCTACACCTTC. Protein product: CASSLAPTGDGYTF. Looking up the rest from reference TRBV5-1 and TRBJ1-2 gives the full variable domain: KAGVTQTPRYLIKTRGQQVTLSCSPISGHRSVSWYQQTPGQGLQFLFEYFSETQRNKGNFPGRFSGRQFSNSRSEMNVSTLELGDSALYLCASSLAPTGDGYTFGSGTRLTVV.

V usage is TRBV5-1 and J usage is TRBJ1-5, with D unresolved. V lost 6 bases and J 1 base, leaving 8 bases between the germline ends. The germline CDR1 and CDR2 sequences are SGHRS and YFSETQ. CDR3 length: 13 residues. This chain's CDR3 is CASTSDSNQPQHF. As DNA, the CDR3 is TGCGCCAGCACCTCGGACAGCAATCAGCCCCAGCATTTT.

The J gene is TRBJ2-5, the V gene TRBV7-3; 7 bases map to TRBD1. Germline lookup yields CDR1 SGHTA and CDR2 FQGTGA. The CDR3 runs 17 residues. V lost 0 bases and J lost 4; bases outside the gene matches: 11. CDR3: CASSLTGVGGSGETQYF. The CDR3 region has the DNA TGTGCCAGCAGCTTAACAGGTGTAGGGGGCAGTGGAGAGACCCAGTACTTC.

The chain employs TRBV19 and TRBJ1-2; the match to TRBD1 covers 7 bases. Germline CDR1 reads LNHDA; CDR2 reads SQIVND (reference sequence). The trim removed 5 bases at V and 3 bases at J, leaving 0 bases unmatched. The CDR3 consists of 12 residues. The chain's CDR3 is CASSQGDYGYTF. Written as DNA, the CDR3 is TGTGCCAGTAGTCAGGGGGACTATGGCTACACCTTC.

This chain uses TRBV10-1 with TRBJ2-7; 9 bases align to TRBD1. Germline CDR1 WNHNN, CDR2 SYGVQD (reference sequence). The CDR3 covers 12 residues. The J segment lost 6 bases and the V segment lost 8 bases, leaving 5 bases of the junction unmatched. The DNA of the CDR3 is TGCGCCAGCGCGGGACAGGGTGGCGAGCAGTACTTC. Translated, it gives CASAGQGGEQYF.

With respect to this clone: In the same sample, other DNA sequences code for this CDR3. V is TRBV19 and J is TRBJ2-2; the match to TRBD2 covers 8 bases. Looked up from germline, CDR1 is LNHDA and CDR2 is SQIVND (reference sequence). The CDR3 consists of 14 residues. Losses at the gene ends were 3 bases for V and 3 bases for J; bases not matched to a gene: 0. The CDR3 here is CASSIGRDTGELFF. CDR3 DNA: TGTGCCAGTAGTATCGGGAGGGACACCGGGGAGCTGTTTTTT.

This sequence joins TRBV21-1 and TRBJ1-2. TRBV21-1 is given as a pseudogene. CDR3 size: 9 residues. The CDR3 reads CASGDGYTF. CDR3 DNA: TGTGCCAGCGGGGATGGCTACACCTTC.

This clone has only one observation. This chain links TRBV2 with TRBJ1-3; D may be TRBD1 (6 bases). The germline CDR1 and CDR2 sequences are SNHLY and FYNNEI. V shed 4 bases and J shed 0 bases, with 10 bases lying between them. The CDR3 has 15 amino acids. The CDR3 loop is CASSGGATSGNTIYF. The CDR3 DNA reads as TGTGCCAGCAGTGGGGGGGCGACCTCTGGAAACACCATATATTTT.

The rearrangement uses TRBV10-3 and TRBJ2-5; D perhaps matches TRBD1 (6 bases). The germline CDR1 and CDR2 sequences are ENHRY and SYGVKD. This CDR3 is built from 12 residues. The ends were cut back, 6 bases at V and 5 bases at J, with 10 bases in the middle. CDR3 bases: TGTGCCATCAGCAGGGGACGGGAGACCCAGTACTTC. Amino acid sequence: CAISRGRETQYF.

This clone was detected a few times. The sample has other DNA sequences that encode this CDR3 too. The chain has TRBV28 and TRBJ1-6; 10 bases are a match to TRBD1. J lost 10 bases, V lost 3 bases, and 6 bases had no gene match. There are 15 residues in the CDR3. In germline, CDR1 is MDHEN, CDR2 SYDVKM. The CDR3 here is CASSLGGQGNSPLHF. The CDR3 DNA reads TGTGCCAGCAGTTTGGGGGGACAGGGGAACTCACCCCTCCACTTT.

This clone was recorded a few times. The same CDR3 can be traced to other DNA sequences in this sample. The gene calls are TRBV18 and TRBJ2-7, with a possible D match to TRBD1 (6 bases). Trimming cost V 3 bases and J 3 bases, with 9 bases left between them. Germline CDR1 reads KGHSH; CDR2 reads LQKENI. The CDR3 spans 13 residues. The CDR3 loop reads CASSPGHYYEQYF. The CDR3, as DNA: TGTGCCAGCTCACCGGGACACTACTACGAGCAGTACTTC.

V and J are TRBV29-1 and TRBJ2-5, with TRBD2 matching 11 bases. The CDR3 runs 14 residues. From germline, CDR1 is SQVTM and CDR2 ANQGSEA. V dropped 7 bases and J dropped 7; count of bases not matched to a gene: 11. This CDR3 is CSAGGLAGGMTQYF. In DNA, the CDR3 is TGCAGCGCCGGAGGGCTAGCGGGGGGCATGACCCAGTACTTC.

The rearrangement joins TRBV4-1 to TRBJ1-5; D gene unclear. The CDR3 has 16 amino acids. Per germline, CDR1 MGHRA and CDR2 YSYEKL. The ends were cut back, 1 base at V and 4 bases at J, with 14 bases in the middle. CDR3 in amino acids: CASSQVSPRGNQPQHF. CDR3 nucleotide sequence: TGCGCCAGCAGCCAAGTTTCTCCGCGAGGGAATCAGCCCCAGCATTTT.

V usage is TRBV5-1 and J usage is TRBJ1-2, with D possibly matching TRBD1 (5 bases). This CDR3 comprises 18 residues. Germline V gives CDR1 SGHRS, CDR2 YFSETQ. Between the trimmed V and J ends, which lost 4 bases and 3 bases, there was a span of 25 bases. This CDR3 reads CASSDPSRGKKAYYGYTF. CDR3 coding DNA: TGCGCCAGCAGCGATCCCTCACGGGGGAAAAAGGCTTACTATGGCTACACCTTC.

This clone showed up just once. This chain uses TRBV7-2 with TRBJ1-2; D remains unclear. Germline-derived CDR1 and CDR2 are SGHTA and FQGNSA. The CDR3 is 14 amino acids. Trimming took off 5 bases at V and 6 bases at J, with 16 bases between the two ends. CDR3 nucleotides: TGTGCCAGCAGCCCCTTTGGGGTCGGGGATGGCTACACCTTC. Its translation is CASSPFGVGDGYTF.

This sequence joins TRBV5-4 and TRBJ1-6; D is uncertain. The CDR3 covers 15 residues. CDR1 and CDR2 (germline): SGHNT, YYREEE (reference sequence). V was trimmed by 4 bases and J by 5 bases, leaving 13 bases between them. The CDR3, as DNA: TGTGCCAGCAGCCGCGTGAAGGGAAATAATTCACCCCTCCACTTT. Translating gives CASSRVKGNNSPLHF.

The chain couples TRBV7-2 to TRBJ2-1; tentatively, D is TRBD1 or TRBD2 (5 bases each). The CDR3 has 15 amino acids. V lost 4 bases and J lost 8, with 18 bases in between. CDR1 and CDR2 from the germline V gene are SGHTA and FQGNSA. CDR3 loop: CASSSGPTLKDEQFF. The CDR3 DNA follows: TGTGCCAGCAGCTCGGGACCGACCCTTAAGGATGAGCAGTTCTTC.

CDR3 region: CATSREPHEQYF. In nucleotides, the CDR3 is TGTGCCACCAGCAGAGAACCTCACGAGCAGTACTTC. This chain connects TRBV15 to TRBJ2-7; D not certain. The CDR3 is 12 amino acids. Trimming pared 0 bases from V and 5 bases from J, leaving 5 bases between. Germline V gene lookup returns CDR1 LNHNV and CDR2 YYDKDF (reference sequence).